One and the same sample provided the 28 T cell receptor beta chains below, sequenced in a study of post-analysis software for immune sequencing data. Findings and limits, study-wide: Patients used about five TRBV segments, including TRBV5-6, TRBV5-1 and TRBV20-1, more often than controls.

Each TCR beta cDNA library carried unique molecular identifiers. TCRdb reanalysed the PCR reads using MiXCR and keeps one entry per CDR3 protein. The sample has about 820,000 distinct CDR3 sequences, about 57% seen once. These receptors have no known antigen. Sequencing was performed on blood. The origin of the receptors is a girl aged 5 to 17 with multiple sclerosis.

The V gene is TRBV6-5, the J gene TRBJ2-7; 12 positions match TRBD2. This CDR3 spans 15 amino acids. Unmatched junction bases numbered 10, after V lost 7 bases and J lost 6 bases. CDR1 is MNHEY and CDR2 is SVGAGI in the germline V gene. CDR3 bases: TGTGCCAGCAATGGATTACTAGCGGGAGGTGGCGAGCAGTACTTC. Translated, it gives CASNGLLAGGGEQYF.

V is TRBV20-1 and J is TRBJ2-1; D is unclear. The CDR3 is 13 residues long. The V gene's germline CDR1 is DFQATT and CDR2 SNEGSKA (reference sequence). V lost 3 bases and J 2 bases, leaving 8 bases between the germline ends. In DNA, the CDR3 is TGCAGTGCTAGGGGCAAAACCTACAATGAGCAGTTCTTC. Translating gives CSARGKTYNEQFF.

In this sample, this clonotype turned up a few times. The chain is built from TRBV6-1 and TRBJ2-3; 8 bases fit TRBD2. The CDR3 has 14 amino acids. V dropped 6 bases and J dropped 0; count of bases not matched to a gene: 2. Germline CDR1 is MNHNS and CDR2 is SASEGT. CDR3 amino acids: CASRRGVSTDTQYF. CDR3 DNA: TGTGCCAGCAGGCGGGGGGTCAGCACAGATACGCAGTATTTT.

The rearrangement joins TRBV15 to TRBJ2-2, with 8 positions matching TRBD1. The CDR3 is 14 amino acids. With V trimmed by 4 bases and J by 3 bases, 1 base remained unmatched. CDR1 LNHNV and CDR2 YYDKDF come from the germline V gene (reference sequence). CDR3 amino acids: CATSTDRDTGELFF. In DNA, the CDR3 is TGTGCCACCAGCACGGACAGGGACACCGGGGAGCTGTTTTTT. Together with reference TRBV15 and TRBJ2-2, the CDR3 gives the full variable domain: DAMVIQNPRYQVTQFGKPVTLSCSQTLNHNVMYWYQQKSSQAPKLLFHYYDKDFNNEADTPDNFQSRRPNTSFCFLDIRSPGLGDTAMYLCATSTDRDTGELFFGEGSRLTVL.

This clonotype was detected only a few times. CDR3 amino acids: CASSLASSGAALAKNIQYF. CDR3 sequence (DNA): TGTGCCAGCAGCTTAGCTTCAAGCGGTGCCGCCCTAGCCAAAAACATTCAGTACTTC. The chain links TRBV7-9 to TRBJ2-4; perhaps TRBD2 as D (5 bases). CDR1 and CDR2 from the germline V gene are SEHNR and FQNEAQ (reference sequence). This CDR3 comprises 19 residues. The V end lost 0 bases, the J end lost 0 bases, and 18 bases lay between the germline ends.

This clonotype was seen a few times. The J gene is TRBJ2-1, the V gene TRBV5-1; the D call may be TRBD1 or TRBD2 (5 bases each). This CDR3 comprises 16 residues. Trimming left V 1 base short and J 5 bases short, with 16 bases between. CDR1 and CDR2 from the germline V gene are SGHRS and YFSETQ. The CDR3 loop reads CASSLRGASADNEQFF. CDR3 sequence (DNA): TGCGCCAGCAGCTTGAGGGGTGCGTCAGCGGACAATGAGCAGTTCTTC.

The chain has TRBV5-1 and TRBJ2-5, with TRBD1 matching 8 bases. CDR1 SGHRS and CDR2 YFSETQ come from the germline V gene. There are 16 residues in the CDR3. The junction had 11 bases not matched to a gene; V was cut back by 2 bases and J by 5 bases. The CDR3: CASSFRPDRGRETQYF. The CDR3 bases are TGCGCCAGCAGCTTCCGTCCCGACAGGGGTAGGGAGACCCAGTACTTC.

The chain carries TRBV6-1 and TRBJ2-1; possible D gene TRBD2, 5 bases. Trimming cost V 5 bases and J 2 bases, with 16 bases left between them. CDR1 and CDR2 (germline): MNHNS, SASEGT. CDR3 size: 16 residues. This CDR3 is CASSFLSGPPYNEQFF. CDR3 nucleotides: TGTGCCAGCAGTTTCCTAAGCGGTCCGCCCTACAATGAGCAGTTCTTC.

J is TRBJ1-4 and V is TRBV7-2, with TRBD1 matching 11 bases. The CDR3 loop spans 16 amino acids. Germline V gene sequence: CDR1 SGHTA, CDR2 FQGNSA. Trimming cost V 5 bases and J 4 bases; bases outside gene matches: 6. This chain's CDR3 is CASSGQGALYNEKLFF. Here the CDR3 DNA reads TGTGCCAGCAGCGGACAGGGGGCGCTTTATAATGAAAAACTGTTTTTT.

Concerning this clonotype itself: At one of its ends the junction is not consistent with the germline gene, which may arise from a read error. The V gene is TRBV4-1, the J gene TRBJ2-4; 9 bases are shared with TRBD1. The J call is in doubt because the DNA end fits TRBJ2-7 better. Germline CDR1 and CDR2: MGHRA and YSYEKL. This CDR3 spans 15 amino acids. The DNA of the CDR3 is TGCGCCGGCAGCCTAGCGCCGGGACAGGGAAACGAGCAGTACTTC. It specifies CAGSLAPGQGNEQYF.

The table lists this clonotype with a count of one. This chain connects TRBV12-3 or TRBV12-4 to TRBJ2-3, with D possibly TRBD2 on 6 matching bases. The CDR3 spans 13 residues. Trimming pared 7 bases from V and 5 bases from J, leaving 13 bases between. DNA for the CDR3: TGTGCCAGCAACATCGGGGGAAGAGATACGCAGTATTTT. It specifies CASNIGGRDTQYF.

The table lists this clonotype with a count of one. The chain is built from TRBV12-3 or TRBV12-4 and TRBJ2-7, with D perhaps matching TRBD1 (6 bases). The V and J ends lost 5 bases and 7 bases respectively, with 21 bases between them. The CDR3 sequence is 15 residues long. As DNA, the CDR3 is TGTGCCAGCAGTCTTCTACAGGGACGCGGCAATGAGCAGTACTTC. This codes for CASSLLQGRGNEQYF.

The chain carries TRBV27 and TRBJ2-6; D is ambiguous. Germline-derived CDR1 and CDR2 are MNHEY and SMNVEV (reference sequence). The CDR3 is made up of 16 amino acids. V was trimmed by 6 bases and J by 0 bases, leaving 12 bases between them. The CDR3 region is CASRRMESSGANVLTF. In DNA form, the CDR3 reads TGTGCCAGCAGGCGAATGGAGAGCTCTGGGGCCAACGTCCTGACTTTC. Looking up the rest from reference TRBV27 and TRBJ2-6 gives the full variable domain: EAQVTQNPRYLITVTGKKLTVTCSQNMNHEYMSWYRQDPGLGLRQIYYSMNVEVTDKGDVPEGYKVSRKEKRNFPLILESPSPNQTSLYFCASRRMESSGANVLTFGAGSRLTVL.

The chain combines TRBV9 with TRBJ2-3; weak D call: TRBD2 (6 bases). CDR1 is SGDLS, CDR2 YYNGEE, per germline. V lost 2 bases, J lost 3 bases, and 13 bases lay in between. CDR3 length equals 15 residues. CDR3 in amino acids: CASSVGTRGTDTQYF. As DNA, the CDR3 is TGTGCCAGCAGCGTCGGGACTCGGGGGACAGATACGCAGTATTTT.

Only a few counts were recorded for this clonotype. This sequence joins TRBV11-2 and TRBJ1-6, with TRBD1 identical over 7 bases. This CDR3 spans 17 amino acids. The junction had 21 bases not matched to a gene; V was cut back by 6 bases and J by 13 bases. CDR1 and CDR2 (germline): SGHAT, FQNNGV. Here the CDR3 DNA reads TGTGCCAGCAGTTCGCCCAGGGGGTCGGGCAGGCTAGCGCCCCTCCACTTT. It codes for CASSSPRGSGRLAPLHF.

The chain recombines TRBV24-1 with TRBJ2-1; a possible D gene is TRBD2 (6 bases). Looked up from germline, CDR1 is KGHDR and CDR2 is SFDVKD. This CDR3 is built from 13 residues. V was pared by 4 bases and J by 7 bases, with 10 bases between. The DNA for the CDR3 is TGTGCCACCAGTGAGCCAGGGAGGAATGAGCAGTTCTTC. It codes for CATSEPGRNEQFF.

This clonotype was seen a handful of times. This chain joins TRBV29-1 and TRBJ2-1; D is ambiguous. The germline V gene has CDR1 SQVTM and CDR2 ANQGSEA. This CDR3 has 12 amino acids. The V and J ends lost 8 bases and 5 bases respectively, with 13 bases between them. The CDR3 DNA sequence: TGCAGCCCCACCCCACTAAACAATGAGCAGTTCTTC. Translated, it gives CSPTPLNNEQFF.

This clonotype was seen more than once but under ten times. The J gene is TRBJ2-3, the V gene TRBV20-1; 11 bases agree with TRBD2. CDR3 length: 14 residues. In germline, CDR1 is DFQATT, CDR2 SNEGSKA (reference sequence). V dropped 3 bases and J dropped 1; count of bases not matched to a gene: 0. Here the CDR3 DNA reads TGCAGTGCTAGGGGACTAGCGGGCACAGATACGCAGTATTTT. This gives the protein CSARGLAGTDTQYF.

V gene TRBV9 combines with J gene TRBJ2-1; 7 positions agree with TRBD2. Germline values: CDR1 SGDLS, CDR2 YYNGEE. The CDR3 length is 15 residues. V shed 0 bases and J 5 bases; nucleotides not matched to a gene: 5. CDR3 sequence: CASSVDAGAHNEQFF. CDR3 in DNA: TGTGCCAGCAGCGTAGACGCGGGAGCCCACAATGAGCAGTTCTTC.

This clonotype was seen a handful of times. The rearrangement uses TRBV29-1 and TRBJ2-7, with 8 positions matching TRBD1. CDR1 and CDR2 (germline): SQVTM, ANQGSEA. This CDR3 comprises 13 residues. The junction had 3 bases not matched to a gene; V was cut back by 3 bases and J by 2 bases. For the CDR3, the DNA is TGCAGCGTTGACGGGACAGGCCCCTACGAGCAGTACTTC. Translating it yields CSVDGTGPYEQYF.

The chain joins TRBV3-1 to TRBJ2-1, with 8 bases that match TRBD2. Germline loops: CDR1 LGHDT, CDR2 YNNKEL (reference sequence). Trimming took 1 base from V and 7 from J; bases not matched to a gene: 6. The CDR3 contains 15 residues. This CDR3 reads CASSQGPGTRNEQFF. The DNA for the CDR3 is TGTGCCAGCAGCCAAGGCCCCGGGACTAGAAATGAGCAGTTCTTC.

The V call is TRBV20-1, the J call TRBJ2-7, with D unresolved. CDR3 length: 14 amino acids. V was clipped by 0 bases and J by 0 bases, with 9 bases between them. CDR1 is DFQATT, CDR2 SNEGSKA, per germline (reference sequence). The CDR3 reads CSAREAQSSYEQYF. The CDR3 bases are TGCAGTGCTAGAGAAGCCCAGAGCTCCTACGAGCAGTACTTC.

The chain combines TRBV10-3 with TRBJ2-7; D is perhaps TRBD2 (5 bases). V was shortened by 7 bases and J by 6 bases, with 16 bases between the two germline ends. CDR1 is ENHRY, CDR2 SYGVKD, per germline. The CDR3 runs to 13 residues. For the CDR3, the DNA is TGTGCCATCAACAGCGGAGGCCTTTCCGAGCAGTACTTC. This sequence encodes CAINSGGLSEQYF.

The chain joins TRBV7-8 to TRBJ1-1, with a possible D match to TRBD1 (5 bases). CDR1 is SGHVS and CDR2 is FQNEAQ in the germline V gene. This CDR3 contains 15 residues. V lost 7 bases to trimming and J lost 0 bases, with 15 bases between them. CDR3 nucleotides: TGTGCCAGCAACTGGGGAAGGGGACTGAACACTGAAGCTTTCTTT. The encoded protein is CASNWGRGLNTEAFF.

This chain links TRBV5-1 with TRBJ1-1; D unclear. Germline CDR1 is SGHRS and CDR2 is YFSETQ. CDR3 size: 13 residues. The V end was cut by 0 bases, the J end by 6 bases, with 9 bases between. For the CDR3, the DNA is TGCGCCAGCAGCTTGGCCCCCGCCGCTGAAGCTTTCTTT. This translates into CASSLAPAAEAFF.

The V and J genes are TRBV20-1 and TRBJ2-3; perhaps TRBD2 as D (7 bases). Trimming shortened V by 6 bases and J by 5 bases, and 21 bases separated the two germline ends. Germline lookup yields CDR1 DFQATT and CDR2 SNEGSKA (reference sequence). This CDR3 is built from 15 residues. The CDR3 loop is CSAEGQPSGGDTQYF. The CDR3 nucleotides read TGCAGTGCGGAAGGACAGCCTTCGGGAGGAGATACGCAGTATTTT.

V usage is TRBV7-9 and J usage is TRBJ2-5; weak D call: TRBD2 (6 bases). Trimming removed 2 bases from V and 0 bases from J, with 7 bases in between. Germline lookup yields CDR1 SEHNR and CDR2 FQNEAQ (reference sequence). The CDR3 length is 14 residues. CDR3 residues: CASSLRGDQETQYF. DNA for the CDR3: TGTGCCAGCAGCTTACGCGGGGACCAAGAGACCCAGTACTTC.

This clonotype was detected once. This chain uses TRBV5-1 with TRBJ2-7; 7 positions match TRBD1. The CDR3 covers 15 residues. Germline trimming cut 3 bases from V and 2 bases from J; bases unmatched to any gene: 8. Germline assignment: CDR1 SGHRS and CDR2 YFSETQ. CDR3: CASSSGQVSTYEQYF. In DNA form, the CDR3 reads TGCGCCAGCAGCTCAGGACAGGTCAGCACCTACGAGCAGTACTTC.